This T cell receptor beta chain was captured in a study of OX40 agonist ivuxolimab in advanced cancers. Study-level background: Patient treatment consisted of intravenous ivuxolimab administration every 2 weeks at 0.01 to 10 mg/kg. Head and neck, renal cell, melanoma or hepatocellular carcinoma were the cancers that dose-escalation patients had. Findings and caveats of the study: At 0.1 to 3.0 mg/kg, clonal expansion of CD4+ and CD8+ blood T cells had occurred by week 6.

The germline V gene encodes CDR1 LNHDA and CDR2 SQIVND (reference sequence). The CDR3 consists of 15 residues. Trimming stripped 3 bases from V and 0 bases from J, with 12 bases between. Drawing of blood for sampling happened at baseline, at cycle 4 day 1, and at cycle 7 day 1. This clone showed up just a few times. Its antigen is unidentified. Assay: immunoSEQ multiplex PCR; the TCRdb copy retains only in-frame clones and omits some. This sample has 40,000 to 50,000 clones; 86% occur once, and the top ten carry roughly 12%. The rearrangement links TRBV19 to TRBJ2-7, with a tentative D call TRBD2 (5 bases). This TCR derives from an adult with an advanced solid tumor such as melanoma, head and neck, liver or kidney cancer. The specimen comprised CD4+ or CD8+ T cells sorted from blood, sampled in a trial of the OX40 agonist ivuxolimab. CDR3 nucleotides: TGTGCCAGTAGTATGTTGGTGGGGAGCTCCTACGAGCAGTACTTC. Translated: CASSMLVGSSYEQYF.